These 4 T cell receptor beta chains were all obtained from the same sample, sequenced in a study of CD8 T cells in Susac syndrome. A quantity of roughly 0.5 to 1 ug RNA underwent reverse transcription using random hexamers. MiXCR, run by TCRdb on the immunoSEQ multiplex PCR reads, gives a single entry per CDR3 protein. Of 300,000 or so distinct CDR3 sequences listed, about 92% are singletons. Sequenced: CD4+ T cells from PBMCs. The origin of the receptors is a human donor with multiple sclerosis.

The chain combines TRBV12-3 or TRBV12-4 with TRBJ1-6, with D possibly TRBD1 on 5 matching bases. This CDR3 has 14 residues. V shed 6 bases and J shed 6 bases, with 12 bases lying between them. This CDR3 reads CASSSRGFNSPLHF. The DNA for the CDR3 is TGTGCCAGCAGCTCGAGGGGCTTTAATTCACCCCTCCACTTT.

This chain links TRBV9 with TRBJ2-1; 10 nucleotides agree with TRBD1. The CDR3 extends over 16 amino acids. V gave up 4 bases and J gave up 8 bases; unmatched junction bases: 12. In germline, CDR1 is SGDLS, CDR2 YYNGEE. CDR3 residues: CASSISGTGAFDEQFF. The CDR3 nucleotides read TGTGCCAGCAGCATCTCCGGGACAGGGGCGTTCGATGAGCAGTTCTTC.

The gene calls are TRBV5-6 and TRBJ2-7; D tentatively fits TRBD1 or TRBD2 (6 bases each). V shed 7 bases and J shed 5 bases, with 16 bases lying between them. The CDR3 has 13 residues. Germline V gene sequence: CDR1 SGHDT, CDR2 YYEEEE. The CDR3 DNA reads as TGTGCCAGCGGTCGGGGGCTGGAGGACGAGCAGTACTTC. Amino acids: CASGRGLEDEQYF.

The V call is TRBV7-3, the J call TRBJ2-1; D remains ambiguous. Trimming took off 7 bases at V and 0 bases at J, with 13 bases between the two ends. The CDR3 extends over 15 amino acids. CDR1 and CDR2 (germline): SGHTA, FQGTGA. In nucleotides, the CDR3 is TGTGCCAGCACCCCCCTTCCTAGCTCCTACAATGAGCAGTTCTTC. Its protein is CASTPLPSSYNEQFF. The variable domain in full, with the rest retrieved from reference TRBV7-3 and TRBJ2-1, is GAGVSQTPSNKVTEKGKYVELRCDPISGHTALYWYRQSLGQGPEFLIYFQGTGAADDSGLPNDRFFAVRPEGSVSTLKIQRTERGDSAVYLCASTPLPSSYNEQFFGPGTRLTVL.